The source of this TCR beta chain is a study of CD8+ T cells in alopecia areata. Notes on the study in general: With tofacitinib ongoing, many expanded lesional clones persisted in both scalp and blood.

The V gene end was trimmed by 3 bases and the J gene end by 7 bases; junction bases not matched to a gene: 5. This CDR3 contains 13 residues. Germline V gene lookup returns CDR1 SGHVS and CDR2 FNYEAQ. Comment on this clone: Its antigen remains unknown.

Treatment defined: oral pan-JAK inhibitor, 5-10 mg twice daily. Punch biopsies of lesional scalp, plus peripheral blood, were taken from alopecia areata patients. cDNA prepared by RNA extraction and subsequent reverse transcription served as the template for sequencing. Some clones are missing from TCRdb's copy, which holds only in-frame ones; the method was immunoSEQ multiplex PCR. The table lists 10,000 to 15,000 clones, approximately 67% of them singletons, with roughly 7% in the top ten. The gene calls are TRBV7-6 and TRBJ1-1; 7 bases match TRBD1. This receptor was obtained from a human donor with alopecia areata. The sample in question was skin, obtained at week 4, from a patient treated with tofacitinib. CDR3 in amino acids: CASSFLRDSEAFF. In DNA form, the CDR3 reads TGTGCCAGCAGCTTCTTAAGGGACAGTGAAGCTTTCTTT.